The 9 T cell receptor beta chains in this list originate from one sample, sequenced in a study of cytomegalovirus exposure and HLA in healthy donors (TCRdb year 2017). The library was produced with the immunoSEQ multiplex PCR assay. TCRdb holds this immuneACCESS table with in-frame rearrangements only. Some clones are missing; in checked studies, unresolved V genes explain under half, and the rest has no known cause. Counted in this sample were about 82,000 clones; 90% to 95% of them appeared once. Roughly 0.74% of the sample goes to the ten largest clones. The sequenced sample was PBMCs. The receptors were gathered from a man younger than 30 in good health and CMV-seronegative.

The rearrangement joins TRBV27 to TRBJ2-7; TRBD1 matches at 9 bases. Germline CDR1 is MNHEY and CDR2 is SMNVEV (reference sequence). With V trimmed by 2 bases and J by 5 bases, 7 bases remained unmatched. The CDR3 consists of 15 residues. This CDR3 reads CASSLTGQGGDEQYF. The CDR3 DNA sequence: TGTGCCAGCAGTTTAACGGGACAGGGAGGGGACGAGCAGTACTTC.

This chain links TRBV5-1 with TRBJ2-1; 7 positions agree with TRBD1. The germline gives CDR1 SGHRS, CDR2 YFSETQ. Trimming cost V 4 bases and J 6 bases; bases outside gene matches: 10. The CDR3 runs to 15 residues. CDR3 in DNA: TGCGCCAGCAGCGTGGACCCAGGGGGAATCAATGAGCAGTTCTTC. Its translation: CASSVDPGGINEQFF.

This chain links TRBV6-1 with TRBJ2-3, with D perhaps TRBD1 (6 bases). Germline CDR1 and CDR2: MNHNS and SASEGT. The CDR3 extends over 15 amino acids. V shed 1 base and J shed 2 bases, with 10 bases lying between them. DNA of the CDR3: TGTGCCAGCAGTGAAGGAAAGGGACACACAGATACGCAGTATTTT. Its translation: CASSEGKGHTDTQYF.

J is TRBJ2-3 and V is TRBV6-6; 12 positions agree with TRBD2. This CDR3 has 16 amino acids. J was trimmed by 2 bases and V by 5 bases; bases with no gene match: 5. The V gene's germline CDR1 is MNHNY and CDR2 SVGAGI (reference sequence). CDR3 in DNA: TGTGCCAGCAGTCAGACTAGCGGGAGAACCACAGATACGCAGTATTTT. This encodes CASSQTSGRTTDTQYF.

The gene calls are TRBV18 and TRBJ2-7; D gene unclear. The V end was cut by 1 base, the J end by 5 bases, with 9 bases between. Germline V CDR1 and CDR2: KGHSH, LQKENI. The CDR3 sequence is 13 residues long. The CDR3 region is CASSPLPVDEQYF. The CDR3 region has the DNA TGTGCCAGCTCACCACTCCCTGTCGACGAGCAGTACTTC.

The chain links TRBV19 to TRBJ1-5; unclear D gene. Germline V gene sequence: CDR1 LNHDA, CDR2 SQIVND (reference sequence). V lost 5 bases to trimming and J lost 1 base, with 6 bases between them. This CDR3 region has 13 residues. The CDR3 DNA follows: TGTGCCAGTAGTTCCCGGAGCAATCAGCCCCAGCATTTT. Translation gives CASSSRSNQPQHF.

The chain recombines TRBV19 with TRBJ1-4; 8 nucleotides align to TRBD1. The CDR3 runs to 13 residues. CDR1 and CDR2 from the germline V gene are LNHDA and SQIVND (reference sequence). J gave up 7 bases and V 5 bases, and 3 bases lay outside the gene matches. This CDR3 is CASSLGQGEKLFF. The DNA of the CDR3 is TGTGCCAGTAGTCTCGGACAGGGTGAAAAACTGTTTTTT.

The gene calls are TRBV10-3 and TRBJ1-1; 7 nucleotides line up with TRBD1. The CDR3 spans 15 residues. Per the germline V gene, CDR1 is ENHRY and CDR2 is SYGVKD. J was trimmed by 1 base and V by 4 bases; bases with no gene match: 6. This chain's CDR3 is CAISGGAGGNTEAFF. The DNA for the CDR3 is TGTGCCATCAGTGGCGGGGCAGGGGGGAACACTGAAGCTTTCTTT.

The chain uses TRBV7-2 and TRBJ2-5, with 16 nucleotides matching TRBD2. Germline CDR1 reads SGHTA; CDR2 reads FQGNSA. The junction had 5 bases not matched to a gene; V was cut back by 5 bases and J by 5 bases. The CDR3 consists of 16 residues. CDR3 sequence: CASSLGTSGRGETQYF. CDR3 sequence (DNA): TGTGCCAGCAGCCTAGGGACTAGCGGGAGGGGGGAGACCCAGTACTTC.